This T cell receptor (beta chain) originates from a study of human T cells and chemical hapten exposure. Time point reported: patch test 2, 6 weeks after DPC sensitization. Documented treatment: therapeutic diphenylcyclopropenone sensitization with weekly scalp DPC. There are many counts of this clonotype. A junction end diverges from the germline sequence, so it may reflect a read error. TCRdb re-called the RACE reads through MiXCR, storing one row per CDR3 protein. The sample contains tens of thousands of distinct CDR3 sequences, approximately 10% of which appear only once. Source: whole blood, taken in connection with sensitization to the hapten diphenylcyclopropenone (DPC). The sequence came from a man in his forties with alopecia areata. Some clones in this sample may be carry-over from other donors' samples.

The CDR3 sequence is CSANRLRASGLF. The CDR3 DNA sequence: TGCAGTGCTAACCGGCTCCGGGCTAGCGGCCTTTTT. The chain links TRBV20-1 to TRBJ2-3, with 7 nucleotides matching TRBD2. This CDR3 comprises 12 residues. The germline V gene encodes CDR1 DFQATT and CDR2 SNEGSKA (reference sequence).